This T cell receptor beta chain was documented in a study of blood T cell repertoires in COVID-19. Across the study: Some COVID-19 samples were acute and others convalescent; all came from the United States, Italy and Spain. T cells, B-cell-depleted T cells, or PBMCs supplied cDNA or gDNA.

Original analysis: By means of reference gene primer amplification, nucleated cell counts were estimated. This table comes from immunoSEQ multiplex PCR, and its TCRdb copy is limited to in-frame clones, with some not included. V and J calls and clone size are copied from that table; D and trimming were computed from the DNA. The data show 200,000 to 250,000 clones, 80% to 85% seen once. This clone was seen a handful of times. The sequence derives from a woman aged 60-75 years who had recovered from COVID-19. The sample consisted of peripheral blood.

CDR3 sequence: CASSRRQGARNELFF. The CDR3 region has the DNA TGCGCCAGCAGCCGGAGACAGGGGGCGCGGAACGAGCTGTTTTTT. The chain is built from TRBV4-1 and TRBJ2-2, with 10 bases lining up with TRBD1. This CDR3 is built from 15 residues. Trimming at V came to 4 bases and at J to 11 bases, leaving 10 bases not matched to a gene. Germline V gives CDR1 MGHRA, CDR2 YSYEKL.